The 22 T cell receptor beta chains below were found in one sample sequenced in a study of cytomegalovirus exposure and HLA in healthy donors. This table comes from immunoSEQ multiplex PCR, and its TCRdb copy is limited to in-frame clones, with some not included. This table holds roughly 250,000 clones, approximately 90% found once. Sequencing input: PBMCs. Source of these receptors: a man younger than 35 in good health and CMV-seronegative.

The chain links TRBV6-5 to TRBJ2-2; 7 bases fit TRBD2. In germline, CDR1 is MNHEY, CDR2 SVGAGI. Trimming cost V 6 bases and J 5 bases; bases outside gene matches: 9. The CDR3 contains 15 residues. The CDR3 loop reads CASSPGLVRTGELFF. The CDR3 DNA reads TGTGCCAGCAGCCCAGGACTAGTCAGGACCGGGGAGCTGTTTTTT.

The chain recombines TRBV19 with TRBJ1-5; TRBD1 matches 7 bases. J gave up 2 bases and V 4 bases, and 2 bases lay outside the gene matches. CDR3 length equals 14 residues. Germline loops: CDR1 LNHDA, CDR2 SQIVND (reference sequence). The CDR3 coding sequence is TGTGCCAGTAGTAAAACAGGGGGCAATCAGCCCCAGCATTTT. Translation: CASSKTGGNQPQHF.

This chain links TRBV29-1 with TRBJ2-5; 8 bases line up with TRBD2. The ends lost 6 bases at V and 4 bases at J; junction bases unmatched: 22. The CDR3 has 18 amino acids. CDR1 and CDR2 (germline): SQVTM, ANQGSEA. CDR3 in amino acids: CSVPPGGLSIVRSETQYF. Here the CDR3 DNA reads TGCAGCGTGCCCCCGGGGGGGCTCTCCATCGTGCGGTCAGAGACCCAGTACTTC.

The chain employs TRBV6-6 and TRBJ2-3; 8 bases agree with TRBD2. CDR3 size: 16 residues. V was pared by 0 bases and J by 6 bases, with 8 bases of the junction left unmatched. Germline values: CDR1 MNHNY, CDR2 SVGAGI (reference sequence). CDR3 in amino acids: CASSYSAGGSPDTQYF. The CDR3 coding sequence is TGTGCCAGCAGTTACTCTGCGGGAGGTTCACCTGATACGCAGTATTTT.

The chain has TRBV10-3 and TRBJ2-7; TRBD1 agrees at 9 bases. This CDR3 spans 17 amino acids. V shed 11 bases and J 1 base; nucleotides not matched to a gene: 18. The germline V gene has CDR1 ENHRY and CDR2 SYGVKD. CDR3 coding DNA: TGTGCCGTTGATCCGGGACAGGGATTTAGTCCATCCTACGAGCAGTACTTC. It yields the protein CAVDPGQGFSPSYEQYF.

The rearrangement links TRBV21-1 to TRBJ2-3; the table's TRBD1 call for D was not verified on the DNA. TRBV21-1 is described as a pseudogene. The CDR3 length is 13 residues. The CDR3 protein is CASSNARTDTQYF. The CDR3 DNA sequence: TGTGCCAGCAGCAACGCCAGGACAGATACGCAGTATTTT.

The CDR3 DNA sequence: TGTGCCAGTAGTATCACCTATACCTACGAGCAGTACTTC. This gives the protein CASSITYTYEQYF. The V gene is TRBV19, the J gene TRBJ2-7; no clear D. CDR1 and CDR2 from the germline V gene are LNHDA and SQIVND (reference sequence). The CDR3 contains 13 residues. Trimming pared 3 bases from V and 2 bases from J, leaving 8 bases between.

This sequence joins TRBV30 and TRBJ1-6; D is undetermined. V was clipped by 0 bases and J by 9 bases, with 15 bases between them. Germline V gives CDR1 GTSNPN, CDR2 SVGIG (reference sequence). The CDR3 has 15 residues. This CDR3 reads CAWSVLSGLGSPLHF. For the CDR3, the DNA is TGTGCCTGGAGTGTACTTTCAGGTCTGGGTTCACCCCTCCACTTT. Complete variable domain (other parts from reference TRBV30 and TRBJ1-6): SQTIHQWPATLVQPVGSPLSLECTVEGTSNPNLYWYRQAAGRGLQLLFYSVGIGQISSEVPQNLSASRPQDRQFILSSKKLLLSDSGFYLCAWSVLSGLGSPLHFGNGTRLTVT.

The genes are TRBV2 and TRBJ2-5; D perhaps matches TRBD2 (5 bases). V was trimmed by 8 bases and J by 5 bases, leaving 9 bases between them. Per germline, CDR1 SNHLY and CDR2 FYNNEI. The CDR3 covers 11 residues. The CDR3: CASAGWETQYF. The CDR3 DNA reads TGTGCCAGCGCGGGTTGGGAGACCCAGTACTTC. Variable domain in full (rest from reference TRBV2 and TRBJ2-5): EPEVTQTPSHQVTQMGQEVILRCVPISNHLYFYWYRQILGQKVEFLVSFYNNEISEKSEIFDDQFSVERPDGSNFTLKIRSTKLEDSAMYFCASAGWETQYFGPGTRLLVL.

The sample holds a few counts of this clone. The chain uses TRBV28 and TRBJ2-1, with D perhaps matching TRBD2 (6 bases). The CDR3 totals 15 residues. Germline CDR1 is MDHEN and CDR2 is SYDVKM. V lost 5 bases and J 6 bases, leaving 17 bases between the germline ends. The CDR3 nucleotides are TGTGCCAGCAGTCCCGGAGGGAGCGTAGGCAATGAGCAGTTCTTC. Its translation is CASSPGGSVGNEQFF.

The rearrangement uses TRBV14 and TRBJ2-1, with D maybe TRBD2 (6 bases). In germline, CDR1 is SGHDN, CDR2 FVKESK. The CDR3 covers 13 residues. Trimming removed 4 bases from V and 9 bases from J, with 13 bases in between. CDR3 protein: CASSLVRGIEQFF. DNA of the CDR3: TGTGCCAGCAGCCTAGTACGGGGGATTGAGCAGTTCTTC.

J is TRBJ2-7 and V is TRBV1; the table's TRBD2 call for D was not verified on the DNA. TRBV1 is marked as a pseudogene. The CDR3 is 14 residues long. The CDR3 spells CTSSQEDIGVEQYF. CDR3 DNA sequence: TGCACCAGCAGCCAAGAAGATATCGGGGTCGAGCAGTACTTC.

The V call is TRBV2, the J call TRBJ2-1, with D maybe TRBD2 (6 bases). The V end lost 4 bases, the J end lost 8 bases, and 21 bases lay between the germline ends. Germline V gives CDR1 SNHLY, CDR2 FYNNEI. CDR3 length: 16 amino acids. The CDR3 coding sequence is TGTGCCAGCAGTGTTCAGGAGGGATACAGTGGGGATGAGCAGTTCTTC. It encodes CASSVQEGYSGDEQFF.

This chain joins TRBV11-2 and TRBJ2-5, with D tentatively TRBD2 (6 bases). The V end was cut by 2 bases, the J end by 5 bases, with 12 bases between. The germline gives CDR1 SGHAT, CDR2 FQNNGV. The CDR3 consists of 14 residues. CDR3 sequence reads: CASSLIGGEETQYF. DNA of the CDR3: TGTGCCAGCAGCTTAATCGGCGGGGAGGAGACCCAGTACTTC.

The chain uses TRBV2 and TRBJ2-1; 10 bases align to TRBD2. There are 18 residues in the CDR3. Germline CDR1 is SNHLY and CDR2 is FYNNEI. J was trimmed by 1 base and V by 1 base; bases with no gene match: 7. CDR3 sequence (DNA): TGTGCCAGCAGTGAAGTAGCGGGGGGCCCACCTTCCTACAATGAGCAGTTCTTC. It specifies CASSEVAGGPPSYNEQFF.

The rearrangement uses TRBV27 and TRBJ1-5; possible D gene TRBD1, 6 bases. Germline assignment: CDR1 MNHEY and CDR2 SMNVEV (reference sequence). The CDR3 length is 14 residues. V dropped 2 bases and J dropped 9 bases, with 14 bases sitting between them. CDR3 bases: TGTGCCAGCAGTTTACGACAGGCCGTGGGGCCCCAGCATTTT. It specifies CASSLRQAVGPQHF.

The genes are TRBV5-1 and TRBJ2-3; possible D gene TRBD2, 6 bases. Germline values: CDR1 SGHRS, CDR2 YFSETQ. The V end lost 4 bases, the J end lost 0 bases, and 15 bases lay between the germline ends. The CDR3 sequence is 16 residues long. The CDR3 nucleotides are TGCGCCAGCAGCCTTGACATGAGCGGGAGCACAGATACGCAGTATTTT. Residues: CASSLDMSGSTDTQYF. The full variable domain, with the rest looked up from reference TRBV5-1 and TRBJ2-3, is KAGVTQTPRYLIKTRGQQVTLSCSPISGHRSVSWYQQTPGQGLQFLFEYFSETQRNKGNFPGRFSGRQFSNSRSEMNVSTLELGDSALYLCASSLDMSGSTDTQYFGPGTRLTVL.

This clone showed up just a few times. The J gene is TRBJ1-1, the V gene TRBV7-3; 9 nucleotides line up with TRBD1. Germline V gene data show CDR1 as SGHTA and CDR2 as FQGTGA. The J segment lost 5 bases and the V segment lost 3 bases, leaving 4 bases of the junction unmatched. CDR3 size: 14 residues. The CDR3 protein is CASSFGQGRTEAFF. The CDR3 nucleotides read TGTGCCAGCAGCTTTGGACAGGGGCGAACTGAAGCTTTCTTT.

This chain joins TRBV30 and TRBJ1-5; 8 bases fit TRBD1. From germline, CDR1 is GTSNPN and CDR2 SVGIG (reference sequence). The V gene end was trimmed by 1 base and the J gene end by 5 bases; junction bases not matched to a gene: 1. The CDR3 consists of 13 residues. This chain's CDR3 is CAWSEQGDQPQHF. The DNA for the CDR3 is TGTGCCTGGAGTGAACAGGGGGATCAGCCCCAGCATTTT.

The rearrangement uses TRBV10-1 and TRBJ2-3, with TRBD2 as a possible D gene (6 bases). Germline V gives CDR1 WNHNN, CDR2 SYGVQD (reference sequence). The CDR3 is 16 residues long. Trimming stripped 5 bases from V and 0 bases from J, with 15 bases between. This CDR3 reads CASSPVFGSSTDTQYF. The CDR3 DNA follows: TGCGCCAGCAGTCCCGTATTCGGGAGTAGCACAGATACGCAGTATTTT.

The chain joins TRBV11-2 to TRBJ2-2; TRBD2 matches 8 bases. The junction had 6 bases not matched to a gene; V was cut back by 5 bases and J by 7 bases. Germline-derived CDR1 and CDR2 are SGHAT and FQNNGV. The CDR3 is made up of 14 amino acids. The CDR3 DNA follows: TGTGCCAGCAGCCCCCGGACTAGCTACGGGGAGCTGTTTTTT. This sequence encodes CASSPRTSYGELFF. Together with reference TRBV11-2 and TRBJ2-2, the CDR3 gives the full variable domain: EAGVAQSPRYKIIEKRQSVAFWCNPISGHATLYWYQQILGQGPKLLIQFQNNGVVDDSQLPKDRFSAERLKGVDSTLKIQPAKLEDSAVYLCASSPRTSYGELFFGEGSRLTVL.

The chain links TRBV7-2 to TRBJ2-2, with TRBD1 as a possible D gene (5 bases). The ends were cut back, 4 bases at V and 8 bases at J, with 14 bases in the middle. Germline lookup yields CDR1 SGHTA and CDR2 FQGNSA. This CDR3 is 14 amino acids long. As DNA, the CDR3 is TGTGCCAGCAGCTCTGGGGCCAGCCGGGGGGAGCTGTTTTTT. As protein: CASSSGASRGELFF.